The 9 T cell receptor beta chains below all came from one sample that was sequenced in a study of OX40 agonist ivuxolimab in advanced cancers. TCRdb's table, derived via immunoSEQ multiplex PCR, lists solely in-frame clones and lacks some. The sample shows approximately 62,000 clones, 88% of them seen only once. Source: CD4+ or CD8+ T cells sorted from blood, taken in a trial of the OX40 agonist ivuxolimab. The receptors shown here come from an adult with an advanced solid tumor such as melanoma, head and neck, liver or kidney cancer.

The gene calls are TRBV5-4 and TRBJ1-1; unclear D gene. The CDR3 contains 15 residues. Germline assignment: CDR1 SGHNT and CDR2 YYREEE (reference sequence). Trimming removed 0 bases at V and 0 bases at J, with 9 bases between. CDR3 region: CASSLESKLNTEAFF. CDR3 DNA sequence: TGTGCCAGCAGCTTGGAGAGCAAATTGAACACTGAAGCTTTCTTT.

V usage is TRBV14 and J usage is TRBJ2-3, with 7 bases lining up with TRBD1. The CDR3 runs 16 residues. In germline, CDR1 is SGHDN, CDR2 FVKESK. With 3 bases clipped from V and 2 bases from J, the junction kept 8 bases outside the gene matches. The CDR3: CASSHRTGDITDTQYF. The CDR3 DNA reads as TGTGCCAGCAGCCACCGGACAGGAGACATCACAGATACGCAGTATTTT.

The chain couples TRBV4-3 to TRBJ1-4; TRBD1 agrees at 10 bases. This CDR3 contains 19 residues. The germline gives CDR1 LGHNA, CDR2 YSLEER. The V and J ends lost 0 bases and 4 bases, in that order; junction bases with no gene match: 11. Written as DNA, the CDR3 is TGCGCCAGCAGCCAAGACTTAACCGGGACAGGGGACAATAATGAAAAACTGTTTTTT. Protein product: CASSQDLTGTGDNNEKLFF.

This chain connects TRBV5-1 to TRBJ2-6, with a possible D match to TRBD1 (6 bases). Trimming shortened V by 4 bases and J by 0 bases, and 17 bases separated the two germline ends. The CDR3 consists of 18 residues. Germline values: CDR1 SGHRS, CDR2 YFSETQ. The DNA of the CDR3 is TGCGCCAGCAGCGACCCGGGACAAGCCCGCTCTGGGGCCAACGTCCTGACTTTC. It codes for CASSDPGQARSGANVLTF.

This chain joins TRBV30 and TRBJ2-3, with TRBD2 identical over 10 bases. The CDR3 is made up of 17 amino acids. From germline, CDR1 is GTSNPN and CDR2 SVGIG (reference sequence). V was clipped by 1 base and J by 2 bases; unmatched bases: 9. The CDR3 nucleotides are TGTGCCTGGAGTGACCCTGGACTAGCGGAGACCACAGATACGCAGTATTTT. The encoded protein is CAWSDPGLAETTDTQYF.

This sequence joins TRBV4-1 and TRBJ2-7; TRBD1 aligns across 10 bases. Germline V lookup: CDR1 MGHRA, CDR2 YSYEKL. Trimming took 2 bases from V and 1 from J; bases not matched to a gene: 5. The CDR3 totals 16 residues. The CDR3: CASSQPGQGGSYEQYF. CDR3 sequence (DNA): TGCGCCAGCAGCCAACCTGGACAGGGGGGTTCCTACGAGCAGTACTTC.

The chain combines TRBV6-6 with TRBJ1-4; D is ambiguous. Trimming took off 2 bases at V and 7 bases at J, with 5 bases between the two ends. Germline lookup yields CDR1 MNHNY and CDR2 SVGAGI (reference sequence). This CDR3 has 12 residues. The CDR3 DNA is TGTGCCAGCAGTTACGCGGGTGAAAAACTGTTTTTT. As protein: CASSYAGEKLFF.

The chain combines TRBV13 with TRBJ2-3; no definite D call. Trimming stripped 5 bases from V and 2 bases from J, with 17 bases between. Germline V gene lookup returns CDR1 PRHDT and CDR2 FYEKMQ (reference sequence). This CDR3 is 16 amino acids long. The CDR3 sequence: CASSHTLAALTDTQYF. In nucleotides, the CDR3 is TGTGCCAGCAGCCACACCTTAGCAGCCCTCACAGATACGCAGTATTTT.

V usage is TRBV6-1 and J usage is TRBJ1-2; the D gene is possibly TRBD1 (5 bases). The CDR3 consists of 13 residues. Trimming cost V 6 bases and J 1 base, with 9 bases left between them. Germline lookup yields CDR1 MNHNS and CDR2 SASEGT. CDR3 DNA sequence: TGTGCCAGCAGGCCGACAGTTAACTATGGCTACACCTTC. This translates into CASRPTVNYGYTF.